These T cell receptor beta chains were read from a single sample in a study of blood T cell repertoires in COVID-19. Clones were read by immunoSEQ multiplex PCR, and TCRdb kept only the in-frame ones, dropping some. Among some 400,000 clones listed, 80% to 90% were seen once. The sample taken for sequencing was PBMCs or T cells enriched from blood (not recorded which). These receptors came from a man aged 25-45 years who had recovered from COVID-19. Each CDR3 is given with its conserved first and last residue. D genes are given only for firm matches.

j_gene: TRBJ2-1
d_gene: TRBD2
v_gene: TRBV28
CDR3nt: TGTGCCAGCAGCCTAGCGGGAGGGCCTCATGAGCAGTTCTTC
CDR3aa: CASSLAGGPHEQFF

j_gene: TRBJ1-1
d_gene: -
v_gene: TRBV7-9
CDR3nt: TGTGCCAGCAGCTCCACCTTGGCTTCGGCTTTCTTT
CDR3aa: CASSSTLASAFF

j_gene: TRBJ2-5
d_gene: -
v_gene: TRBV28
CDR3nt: TGTGCCAGCAGTTTAAGCAGGGAGACCCAGTACTTC
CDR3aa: CASSLSRETQYF

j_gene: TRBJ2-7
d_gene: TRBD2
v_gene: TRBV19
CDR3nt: TGTGCCAGTAGTATCAACCCCGCGCGGGAGTCTGTATACGAGCAGTACTTC
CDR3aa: CASSINPARESVYEQYF

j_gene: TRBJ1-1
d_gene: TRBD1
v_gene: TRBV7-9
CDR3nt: TGTGCCAGCAGGACAGGGGGCGTGGGGGACACTGAAGCTTTCTTT
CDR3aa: CASRTGGVGDTEAFF

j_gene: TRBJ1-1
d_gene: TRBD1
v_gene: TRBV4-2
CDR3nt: TGTGCCAGCAGCCGACGACAGGGGGCGGACACTGAAGCTTTCTTT
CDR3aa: CASSRRQGADTEAFF

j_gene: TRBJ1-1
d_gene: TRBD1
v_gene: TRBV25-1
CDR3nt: TGTGCCAGCAGTGGACAGGGGAACACTGAAGCTTTCTTT
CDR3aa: CASSGQGNTEAFF

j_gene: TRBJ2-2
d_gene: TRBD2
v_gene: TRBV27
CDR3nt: TGTGCCAGCAGTATGTTAGCGGGAGCGGAGCTGTTTTTT
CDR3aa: CASSMLAGAELFF

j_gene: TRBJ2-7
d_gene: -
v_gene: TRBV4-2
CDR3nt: TGTGCCAGCAGCCAAGATGGGCAGTCCTACGAGCAGTACTTC
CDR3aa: CASSQDGQSYEQYF

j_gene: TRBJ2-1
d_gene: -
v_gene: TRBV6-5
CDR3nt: TGTGCCAGCGGACTGGACCTTTACAATGAGCAGTTCTTC
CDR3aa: CASGLDLYNEQFF

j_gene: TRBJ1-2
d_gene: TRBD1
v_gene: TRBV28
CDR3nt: TGTGCCAGCAGTTTACCTGGGGCAGGGGGAAGTGATGGCTACACCTTC
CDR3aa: CASSLPGAGGSDGYTF